These 11 T cell receptor beta chains share one sample of origin, sequenced in a study of shared clonotypes between healthy human individuals. TCRdb keeps only in-frame clones here, not all; method: immunoSEQ multiplex PCR. The sample consists of about 510,000 clones, less than 96% of them appearing once. The sample consisted of naive CD4+ T cells sorted from blood. Subset denoted: CD45RA+ positively selected. Receptors were obtained from a woman aged 25 to 39 in good health.

This sequence joins TRBV5-1 and TRBJ1-6; 7 positions agree with TRBD1. After removal of 0 bases from V and 8 bases from J, the junction contained 2 bases not matched to a gene. The CDR3 length is 14 residues. The germline V gene encodes CDR1 SGHRS and CDR2 YFSETQ. Here the CDR3 reads CASSLGQGDSPLHF. CDR3 nucleotide sequence: TGCGCCAGCAGCTTGGGACAGGGAGATTCACCCCTCCACTTT.

J is TRBJ2-3 and V is TRBV18, with D perhaps given as TRBD1 or TRBD2 (6 bases each). Germline CDR1 reads KGHSH; CDR2 reads LQKENI. The CDR3 consists of 16 residues. Between the trimmed V and J ends, which lost 6 bases and 2 bases, there was a span of 18 bases. The CDR3 region has the DNA TGTGCCAGCTCCACCCCGGGGGCGGGGTACACAGATACGCAGTATTTT. Protein: CASSTPGAGYTDTQYF.

This chain connects TRBV2 to TRBJ2-5, with 16 bases lining up with TRBD2. The CDR3 length is 17 residues. Trimming cost V 1 base and J 5 bases; bases outside gene matches: 4. CDR1 is SNHLY, CDR2 FYNNEI, per germline. The CDR3 DNA follows: TGTGCCAGCAGTGAAGTGGGACTAGCGGGAGGGCCCGAGACCCAGTACTTC. This encodes CASSEVGLAGGPETQYF.

This clone was detected a few times. J is TRBJ2-7 and V is TRBV10-3; a weak D match, TRBD1 (6 bases). Trimming removed 7 bases from V and 5 bases from J, with 12 bases in between. Germline assignment: CDR1 ENHRY and CDR2 SYGVKD. The CDR3 has 12 amino acids. CDR3 in amino acids: CAINTGFDEQYF. CDR3 sequence (DNA): TGTGCCATCAACACAGGGTTCGACGAGCAGTACTTC.

The rearrangement uses TRBV4-1 and TRBJ2-7; 12 bases match TRBD2. Losses at the gene ends were 3 bases for V and 5 bases for J; bases not matched to a gene: 14. The CDR3 covers 18 residues. CDR1 and CDR2 (germline): MGHRA, YSYEKL. CDR3 amino acids: CASSQTPSLGLAGNEQYF. DNA for the CDR3: TGCGCCAGCAGCCAGACCCCCTCCCTTGGACTAGCGGGAAACGAGCAGTACTTC.

The rearrangement links TRBV28 to TRBJ2-5; no firm D call. The DNA end is a closer match to TRBJ2-7, so the J assignment may be wrong. The CDR3 runs to 13 residues. Germline assignment: CDR1 MDHEN and CDR2 SYDVKM. CDR3 coding DNA: TGTGCCAGCACCTACTATCTGGGCTACGAGCAGTACTTC. It is translated as CASTYYLGYEQYF.

The chain joins TRBV19 to TRBJ2-1; D remains unclear. V was trimmed by 8 bases and J by 3 bases, leaving 14 bases between them. In germline, CDR1 is LNHDA, CDR2 SQIVND (reference sequence). The CDR3 covers 14 residues. The CDR3 bases are TGTGCCAGTGGAGCGAAACCGGGCTACAATGAGCAGTTCTTC. This translates into CASGAKPGYNEQFF.

This clone was seen just once. The rearrangement links TRBV5-1 to TRBJ2-5; a possible D gene is TRBD2 (7 bases). Looked up from germline, CDR1 is SGHRS and CDR2 is YFSETQ. V lost 0 bases and J lost 7, with 19 bases in between. The CDR3 length is 16 residues. Here the CDR3 DNA reads TGCGCCAGCAGCTTGGATGGAGCAGAGGGGGGGCGGACCCAGTACTTC. The encoded protein is CASSLDGAEGGRTQYF.

The rearrangement joins TRBV28 to TRBJ2-5; unclear D gene. V lost 5 bases and J lost 5, with 15 bases in between. The CDR3 spans 14 residues. From germline, CDR1 is MDHEN and CDR2 SYDVKM. The CDR3 DNA sequence: TGTGCCAGCAGTCATGCGGTCGTAGGGGAGACCCAGTACTTC. It translates to CASSHAVVGETQYF.

A single count supports this clone. The chain carries TRBV7-9 and TRBJ1-2; no clear D gene. V lost 3 bases and J 4 bases, leaving 12 bases between the germline ends. Germline V gene data show CDR1 as SEHNR and CDR2 as FQNEAQ (reference sequence). This CDR3 comprises 14 residues. This CDR3 reads CASSFAEGGYGYTF. The CDR3 DNA reads TGTGCCAGCAGCTTCGCTGAGGGAGGCTATGGCTACACCTTC.

V is TRBV7-9 and J is TRBJ2-5; 9 nucleotides agree with TRBD1. The end of the DNA is better explained by TRBJ2-7, so the J call may be wrong. CDR3 length: 14 amino acids. The germline V gene encodes CDR1 SEHNR and CDR2 FQNEAQ (reference sequence). The CDR3: CASSFWDRAYEQYF. CDR3 nucleotide sequence: TGTGCCAGCAGCTTCTGGGACAGGGCCTACGAGCAGTACTTC.